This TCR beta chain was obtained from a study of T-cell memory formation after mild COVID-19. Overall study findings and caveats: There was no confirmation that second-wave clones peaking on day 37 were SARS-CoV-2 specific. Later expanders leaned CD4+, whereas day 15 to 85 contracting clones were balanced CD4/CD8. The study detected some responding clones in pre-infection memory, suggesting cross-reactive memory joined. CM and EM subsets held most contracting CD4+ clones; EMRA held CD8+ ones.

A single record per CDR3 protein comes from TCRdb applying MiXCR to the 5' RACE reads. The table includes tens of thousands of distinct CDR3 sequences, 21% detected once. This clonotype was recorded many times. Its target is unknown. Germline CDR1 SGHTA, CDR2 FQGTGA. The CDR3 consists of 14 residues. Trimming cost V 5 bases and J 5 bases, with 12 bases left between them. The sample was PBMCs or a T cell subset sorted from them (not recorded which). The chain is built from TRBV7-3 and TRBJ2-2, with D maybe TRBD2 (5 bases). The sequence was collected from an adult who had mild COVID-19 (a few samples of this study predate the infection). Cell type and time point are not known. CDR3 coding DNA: TGTGCCAGCAGCCCCGGAGGAGGAACCGGGGAGCTGTTTTTT. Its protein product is CASSPGGGTGELFF.